The sequence of this T cell receptor beta chain was determined in a study of graft-versus-host responses after intestinal transplantation. About the research overall: Recipients had multivisceral, liver-intestinal, or isolated intestinal transplants. Every recipient underwent anti-thymocyte globulin induction, then tacrolimus and steroids for around three years. Findings and caveats of the study: Early post-transplant declines in HvG were associated with peak levels of circulating GvH clones. Patients with graft-donor T cell macrochimerism had high graft-versus-host to host-versus-graft clonal ratios in allografts.

In regard to this clone: Its antigen is unidentified.

Trimming stripped 1 base from V and 5 bases from J, with 12 bases between. The CDR3 has 14 amino acids. The germline V gene has CDR1 SGHRS and CDR2 YFSETQ. Clones were read by immunoSEQ multiplex PCR, and TCRdb kept only the in-frame ones, dropping some. The sample lists approximately 77,000 clones; about 92% were seen once. The chain couples TRBV5-1 to TRBJ1-1, with D possibly being TRBD1 (6 bases). Sequences were derived from PBMCs, sampled 98 days after intestinal transplantation. This sequence originates from a human patient who received an intestinal transplant, so some T cells may come from the graft donor. The CDR3 DNA sequence: TGCGCCAGCAGCTTGTGGGGGGCGCGTACTGAAGCTTTCTTT. Translated: CASSLWGARTEAFF.